The text below deals with one TCR beta chain. Its target is unknown. The V and J ends lost 7 bases and 7 bases respectively, with 19 bases between them. This CDR3 has 14 residues. CDR1 and CDR2 (germline): MNHNS, SASEGT. The PCR used 60 Vbeta and 13 Jbeta primers. Sequencing used immunoSEQ multiplex PCR; TCRdb keeps in-frame clones, though not all of them. Here the sample spans about 210,000 clones, approximately 83% being singletons. The data belong to a study of cytomegalovirus exposure and HLA in healthy donors. General study points: According to reports, the classifier identified cytomegalovirus status with high specificity and sensitivity. Rarity characterized most TCR sequences, yet some public TCRs appeared in many donors. Excluded were some V segments that proved indistinguishable, including TRBV6-2 and TRBV6-3.

Sequenced: PBMCs. The sequence was obtained from a woman between 50 and 59 years old in good health and CMV-seropositive. The chain uses TRBV6-1 and TRBJ1-1, with D perhaps TRBD1 (6 bases). CDR3 residues: CASILTGLYGEAFF. CDR3 coding DNA: TGTGCCAGCATTCTGACAGGCCTCTACGGTGAAGCTTTCTTT.